The 11 T cell receptor beta chains presented below share a single source sample, sequenced in a study of T cell repertoires in cytomegalovirus infection. TCRdb re-called the reads through MiXCR, storing one row per CDR3 protein. The sample has 200,000 to 300,000 distinct CDR3 sequences, approximately 13% seen once. Source material: PBMCs. Receptors were obtained from a human donor in good health (CMV status not recorded). Some clones in this sample may be carry-over from other donors' samples.

This clonotype was observed at least ten times. The V and J genes are TRBV12-3 or TRBV12-4 and TRBJ1-5; D remains ambiguous. The V and J ends lost 11 bases and 7 bases respectively, with 15 bases between them. There are 12 residues in the CDR3. The CDR3 coding sequence is TGTGCCTCGCAGCCCGGAGGACAGCCCCAGCATTTT. This translates into CASQPGGQPQHF.

This chain connects TRBV12-3 or TRBV12-4 to TRBJ1-2, with 8 bases fitting TRBD1. This CDR3 has 14 amino acids. The trim removed 4 bases at V and 4 bases at J, leaving 5 bases unmatched. This CDR3 is CASSSHGTGYGYTF. DNA of the CDR3: TGTGCCAGCAGTTCCCACGGGACAGGCTATGGCTACACCTTC.

The chain has TRBV20-1 and TRBJ1-5; D might be TRBD1 (5 bases). The CDR3 runs 13 residues. The germline gives CDR1 DFQATT, CDR2 SNEGSKA (reference sequence). CDR3 coding DNA: TGCAGCGCTGGGACGGACCGCAATCAGCCCCAGCATTTT. Translating it yields CSAGTDRNQPQHF.

This clonotype was detected many times. V gene TRBV6-2 or TRBV6-3 combines with J gene TRBJ2-2; 8 nucleotides align to TRBD2. The CDR3 extends over 13 amino acids. Looked up from germline, CDR1 is MNHEY and CDR2 is SVGEGT. The V segment lost 6 bases and the J segment 4 bases; nucleotides outside the gene matches: 1. The CDR3 nucleotides are TGTGCCAGCAGAACTAGCGGCACCGGGGAGCTGTTTTTT. Residues: CASRTSGTGELFF.

The CDR3 protein is CASSPPQGQANYGYTF. The CDR3 DNA reads TGTGCCAGCAGTCCCCCCCAAGGACAGGCTAACTATGGCTACACCTTC. J is TRBJ1-2 and V is TRBV28, with 7 bases matching TRBD1. Germline-derived CDR1 and CDR2 are MDHEN and SYDVKM. With 5 bases clipped from V and 0 bases from J, the junction kept 9 bases outside the gene matches. The CDR3 is made up of 16 amino acids.

J is TRBJ2-2 and V is TRBV7-3, with D uncertain. Per the germline V gene, CDR1 is SGHTA and CDR2 is FQGTGA. The CDR3 runs to 16 residues. Trimming took 5 bases from V and 0 from J, leaving 13 bases between them. CDR3: CASSRTSIANTGELFF. The CDR3 region has the DNA TGTGCCAGCAGCCGGACCTCTATCGCGAACACCGGGGAGCTGTTTTTT.

This clonotype was observed a handful of times. The chain is built from TRBV7-9 and TRBJ2-7, with 8 bases fitting TRBD2. Losses at the gene ends were 8 bases for V and 5 bases for J; bases not matched to a gene: 8. The CDR3 contains 13 residues. Germline V gene sequence: CDR1 SEHNR, CDR2 FQNEAQ (reference sequence). The chain's CDR3 is CASQAGGFDEQYF. The CDR3, as DNA: TGTGCCAGCCAGGCGGGGGGCTTCGACGAGCAGTACTTC.

This clonotype was recorded at least ten times. The chain employs TRBV7-9 and TRBJ2-1; D gene uncertain. Germline-derived CDR1 and CDR2 are SEHNR and FQNEAQ (reference sequence). CDR3 length: 16 residues. V gave up 1 base and J gave up 0 bases, with 10 bases separating them. CDR3 DNA: TGTGCCAGCAGCTTAGAGGGCAGCTACTCCTACAATGAGCAGTTCTTC. This translates into CASSLEGSYSYNEQFF.

On this clonotype: A read error may be the cause here, since a much bigger clone is one base away. The chain uses TRBV19 and TRBJ1-2; unclear D gene. There are 13 residues in the CDR3. The V end was cut by 6 bases, the J end by 0 bases, with 8 bases between. Germline V gene lookup returns CDR1 LNHDA and CDR2 SQIVND (reference sequence). CDR3 coding DNA: TGTGCCAGTAGGAGGGAGGCTAACTATGGCTACACCTTC. This encodes CASRREANYGYTF.

This clonotype was seen repeatedly, ten times or more. V gene TRBV7-2 combines with J gene TRBJ1-1; unclear D gene. The CDR3 covers 13 residues. Germline lookup yields CDR1 SGHTA and CDR2 FQGNSA. V lost 4 bases and J lost 5, with 11 bases in between. The CDR3 region has the DNA TGTGCCAGCAGCTCGACTGCAGTTACTGAAGCTTTCTTT. This sequence encodes CASSSTAVTEAFF.

This chain connects TRBV20-1 to TRBJ2-7; no reliable D call. Germline V gene sequence: CDR1 DFQATT, CDR2 SNEGSKA (reference sequence). V lost 2 bases, J lost 2 bases, and 7 bases lay in between. This CDR3 is built from 12 residues. The DNA for the CDR3 is TGCAGTGCTAGAATGGATCCCTACGAGCAGTACTTC. It encodes CSARMDPYEQYF.